This note documents a single T cell receptor (beta chain) sequence. The germline V gene encodes CDR1 SGHTA and CDR2 FQGTGA. Trimming removed 2 bases from V and 4 bases from J, with 9 bases in between. The CDR3 loop spans 14 amino acids. This specimen comes from a study of PD-L1 blockade in urothelial cancer. Sequencing was performed with immunoSEQ multiplex PCR; in TCRdb, only in-frame clones are kept and a portion is missing. The table records more than 90,000 clones, around nine tenths of them present only once. The time point here: pretreatment peripheral blood. The V call is TRBV7-3, the J call TRBJ1-3; possibly TRBD1 for D (6 bases). The receptor was derived from a man in his fifties or sixties with urothelial cancer. Sequencing used PBMCs, obtained around atezolizumab (anti-PD-L1) treatment. The CDR3 here is CASSLSGTGNTIYF. CDR3 sequence (DNA): TGTGCCAGCAGCTTATCAGGGACAGGAAACACCATATATTTT.